This is a list of T cell receptor beta chains from one sample in a study of shared clonotypes between healthy human individuals. Sequenced by immunoSEQ multiplex PCR; TCRdb stores in-frame clones only, minus some. The data contain some 2 million clones, roughly 94% of them singletons. The sequenced material came from naive CD8+ T cells sorted from blood. The receptors here all came from a man in his late teens or twenties in good health. Each CDR3 is given with its conserved first and last residue. D genes are given only for firm matches. A clone size is listed for some rows: how often the clone was seen (once, few, many), or a class if it is expanded.

V gene,clone size,D gene,J gene,CDR3 DNA,CDR3 protein
TRBV4-1,-,-,TRBJ2-7,TGCGCCAGCAGCTACAAGGTCGGGGCATCCTACGAGCAGTACTTC,CASSYKVGASYEQYF
TRBV10-1,-,-,TRBJ1-5,TGCGCCAGCAGTGAGGTCCGCACTGGGCCCCAGCATTTT,CASSEVRTGPQHF
TRBV27,-,-,TRBJ2-7,TGTGCCAGCAGTTCCCTGGATTCTAGGGCCCCCTACGAGCAGTACTTC,CASSSLDSRAPYEQYF
TRBV10-3,-,TRBD2,TRBJ2-7,TGTGCCATCAGTCCCACAGGAGGGACTACATTCTCCTACGAGCAGTACTTC,CAISPTGGTTFSYEQYF
TRBV7-9,-,-,TRBJ2-2,TGTGCCAGCAGCTCGTCACGCACCGGGGAGCTGTTTTTT,CASSSSRTGELFF
TRBV7-6,-,TRBD2,TRBJ2-4,TGTGCCAGCAGCCCAATGGGAACCTTAGGGTCTAGCGGCGGGAACATTCAGTACTTC,CASSPMGTLGSSGGNIQYF
TRBV5-1,-,TRBD1,TRBJ1-3,TGCGCCAGCAGCTTGCTCACAGGGGCCCCTGGAAACACCATATATTTT,CASSLLTGAPGNTIYF
TRBV2,-,TRBD2,TRBJ2-5,TGTGCCAGCAGTGGATGGGCTAGCGGGCAAGAGACCCAGTACTTC,CASSGWASGQETQYF
TRBV2,-,TRBD1,TRBJ1-4,TGTGCCAGCGCCGGACAGGGGATTAATGAAAAACTGTTTTTT,CASAGQGINEKLFF
TRBV27,-,TRBD1,TRBJ2-7,TGTGCCAGCAGTTTCCTCAACAGGGGGCAACTTAGGTTGGAGTACTTC,CASSFLNRGQLRLEYF
TRBV10-1,-,TRBD2,TRBJ2-1,TGCGCCAGCAGTGCTACTCAATTAGCGGGAGGGCCGGTGCAGTTCTTC,CASSATQLAGGPVQFF
TRBV5-6,once,-,TRBJ1-1,TGTGCCAGCAGCTCCAGGGAGGGCACTGAAGCTTTCTTT,CASSSREGTEAFF
TRBV4-1,-,-,TRBJ1-5,TGCGCCAGCAGCCAAGGAGAGAGCAATCAGCCCCAGCATTTT,CASSQGESNQPQHF
TRBV10-3,-,-,TRBJ2-7,TGTGCCATCAATGAGGGGGGTTTACCTTACGAGCAGTACTTC,CAINEGGLPYEQYF
TRBV4-3,-,TRBD2,TRBJ2-7,TGCGCCAGCAGCCAAGATGGGACTAGCCCCTCCGAGCAGTACTTC,CASSQDGTSPSEQYF
TRBV6-6,-,-,TRBJ2-3,TGTGCCAGCAGTACATCAGGGGGGGGCACAGATACGCAGTATTTT,CASSTSGGGTDTQYF
TRBV19,-,TRBD1,TRBJ1-2,TGTGCCAGTAGTCCGATCGACAGGGTAAAGGACTATGGCTACACCTTC,CASSPIDRVKDYGYTF
TRBV2,-,-,TRBJ2-3,TGTGCCAGCAGTGATAGCGATACGCAGTATTTT,CASSDSDTQYF
TRBV7-9,-,TRBD1,TRBJ2-7,TGTGCCAGCGCGACAGGGGGCTACGAGCAGTACTTC,CASATGGYEQYF
TRBV13,-,TRBD2,TRBJ2-1,TGTGCCAGCAGCTTAGCTCTGAGTGGGGGGGATGAGCAGTTCTTC,CASSLALSGGDEQFF
TRBV9,-,TRBD1,TRBJ1-1,TGTGCCAGCAGCTTTGGGGACAGTGTGAACACTGAAGCTTTCTTT,CASSFGDSVNTEAFF
TRBV9,-,-,TRBJ2-3,TGTGCCAGCAGCGTAGCGGGGCAGGTAGATACGCAGTATTTT,CASSVAGQVDTQYF
TRBV30,once,-,TRBJ1-5,TGTGCCTGGAGTGCCTCACCTCAGGTTAGCAATCAGCCCCAGCATTTT,CAWSASPQVSNQPQHF
TRBV19,-,TRBD1,TRBJ1-1,TGTGCCAGTTTGGGCAGGGGGCTTGAGTTGAACACTGAAGCTTTCTTT,CASLGRGLELNTEAFF
TRBV13,few,-,TRBJ2-1,TGTGCCAGCAGCTTATTGATGACAGGCGAAGATTGGTACAATGAGCAGTTCTTC,CASSLLMTGEDWYNEQFF
TRBV4-1,-,-,TRBJ2-1,TGCGCCAGCAGCCATTTTTCCTATGATGAGCAGTTCTTC,CASSHFSYDEQFF
TRBV5-4,-,TRBD2,TRBJ2-1,TGTGCCAGCAGCTTGGGAGCGGGAAGCTCCTACAATGAGCAGTTCTTC,CASSLGAGSSYNEQFF
TRBV6-5,-,TRBD2,TRBJ2-5,TGTGCCAGCAGACGTAGCGGGGAGACCCAGTACTTC,CASRRSGETQYF
TRBV19,-,-,TRBJ2-6,TGTGCCAGCAGCCCGCAGGCTCTGCTGATCTCTGGGGCCAACGTCCTGACTTTC,CASSPQALLISGANVLTF
TRBV9,-,-,TRBJ2-1,TGTGCCAGCAGCGTAGTGGAAGAGGGGCAGTTCTTC,CASSVVEEGQFF
TRBV2,-,-,TRBJ1-1,TGTGCCAGCGTGACAGCTTGGAACACTGAAGCTTTCTTT,CASVTAWNTEAFF